This T cell receptor (beta chain) was captured by sequencing in a study of shared clonotypes between healthy human individuals. Profiled with immunoSEQ multiplex PCR; TCRdb holds only in-frame clones, not every one. This table holds about 1.5 million clones, around 97% found once. From germline, CDR1 is GTSNPN and CDR2 SVGIG (reference sequence). CDR3 length: 13 amino acids. Trimming removed 1 base from V and 4 bases from J, with 10 bases in between. Sequenced sample: naive CD4+ T cells sorted from blood. The sample's subset: CD45RA+ positively selected. The V gene is TRBV30, the J gene TRBJ1-2; D is possibly TRBD1 (5 bases). This TCR came from a man aged 25-45 years in good health. In DNA, the CDR3 is TGTGCCTGGAGTGCCGGGGGGAGCTATGGCTACACCTTC. It encodes CAWSAGGSYGYTF.